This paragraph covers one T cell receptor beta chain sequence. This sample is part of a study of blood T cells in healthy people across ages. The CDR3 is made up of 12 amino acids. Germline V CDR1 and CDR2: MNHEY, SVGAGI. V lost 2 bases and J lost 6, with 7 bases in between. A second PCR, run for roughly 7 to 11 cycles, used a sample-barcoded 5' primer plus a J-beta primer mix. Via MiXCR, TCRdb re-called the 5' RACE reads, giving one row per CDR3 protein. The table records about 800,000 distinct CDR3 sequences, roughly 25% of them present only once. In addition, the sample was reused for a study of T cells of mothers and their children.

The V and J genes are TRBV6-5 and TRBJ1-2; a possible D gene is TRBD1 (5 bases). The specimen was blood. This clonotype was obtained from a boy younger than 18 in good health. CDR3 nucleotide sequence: TGTGCCAGCAGTTACCAGGGCAATGGCTACACCTTC. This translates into CASSYQGNGYTF.